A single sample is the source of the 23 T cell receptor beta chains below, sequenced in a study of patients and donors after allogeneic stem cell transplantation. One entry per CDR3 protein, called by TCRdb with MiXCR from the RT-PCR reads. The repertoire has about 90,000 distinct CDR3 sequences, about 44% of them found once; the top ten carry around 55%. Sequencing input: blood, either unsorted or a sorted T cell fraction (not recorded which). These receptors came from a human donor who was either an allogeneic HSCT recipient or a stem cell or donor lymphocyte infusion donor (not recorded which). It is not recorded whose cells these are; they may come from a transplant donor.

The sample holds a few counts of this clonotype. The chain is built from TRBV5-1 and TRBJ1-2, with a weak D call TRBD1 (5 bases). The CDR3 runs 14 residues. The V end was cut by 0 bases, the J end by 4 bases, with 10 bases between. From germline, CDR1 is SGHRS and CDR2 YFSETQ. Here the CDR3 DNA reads TGCGCCAGCAGCTTGGGACAGTCCTCCTATGGCTACACCTTC. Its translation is CASSLGQSSYGYTF.

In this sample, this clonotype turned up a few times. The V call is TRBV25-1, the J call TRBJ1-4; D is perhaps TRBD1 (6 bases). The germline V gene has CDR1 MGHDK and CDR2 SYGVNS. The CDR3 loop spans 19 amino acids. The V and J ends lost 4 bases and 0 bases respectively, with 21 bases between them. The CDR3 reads CASSGLQGKWTATNEKLFF. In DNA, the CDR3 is TGTGCCAGCAGTGGCCTACAGGGAAAGTGGACAGCAACTAATGAAAAACTGTTTTTT.

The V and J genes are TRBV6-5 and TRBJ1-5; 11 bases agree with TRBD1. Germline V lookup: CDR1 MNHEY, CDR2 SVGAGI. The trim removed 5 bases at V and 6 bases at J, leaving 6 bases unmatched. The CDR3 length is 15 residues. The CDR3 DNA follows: TGTGCCAGCAGTGACGGGACAGGGGGAAGTCAGCCCCAGCATTTT. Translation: CASSDGTGGSQPQHF.

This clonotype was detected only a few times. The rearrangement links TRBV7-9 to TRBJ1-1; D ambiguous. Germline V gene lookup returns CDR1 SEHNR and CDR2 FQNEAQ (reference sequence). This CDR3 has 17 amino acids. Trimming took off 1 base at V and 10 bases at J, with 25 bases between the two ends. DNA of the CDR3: TGTGCCAGCAGCTTAGGTGGGCAGGACCGACTCCTACCTGGAGCTTTCTTT. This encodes CASSLGGQDRLLPGAFF.

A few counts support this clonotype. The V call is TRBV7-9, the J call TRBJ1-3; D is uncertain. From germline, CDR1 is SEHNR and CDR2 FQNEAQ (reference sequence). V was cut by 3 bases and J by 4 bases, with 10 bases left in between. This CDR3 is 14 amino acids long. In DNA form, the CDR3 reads TGTGCCAGCAGCTTTTCCGGGTCCGGAAACACCATATATTTT. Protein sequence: CASSFSGSGNTIYF.

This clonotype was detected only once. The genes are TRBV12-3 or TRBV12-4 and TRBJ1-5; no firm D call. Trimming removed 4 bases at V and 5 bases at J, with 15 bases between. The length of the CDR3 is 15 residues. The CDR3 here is CASSSGSYLYQPQHF. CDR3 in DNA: TGTGCCAGCAGTTCCGGGTCTTACCTGTATCAGCCCCAGCATTTT.

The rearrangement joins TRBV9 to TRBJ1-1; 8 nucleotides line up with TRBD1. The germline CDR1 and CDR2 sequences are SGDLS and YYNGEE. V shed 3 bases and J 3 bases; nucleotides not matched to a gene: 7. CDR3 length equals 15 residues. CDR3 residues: CASSADLQGDTEAFF. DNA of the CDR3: TGTGCCAGCAGCGCCGACCTACAGGGGGACACTGAAGCTTTCTTT.

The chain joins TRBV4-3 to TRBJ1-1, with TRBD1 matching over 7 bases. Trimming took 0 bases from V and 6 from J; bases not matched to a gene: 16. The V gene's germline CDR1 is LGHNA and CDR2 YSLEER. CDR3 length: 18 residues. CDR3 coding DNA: TGCGCCAGCAGCCAAGAAAGGACAGGTCCAATGATAGGCGCTGAAGCTTTCTTT. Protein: CASSQERTGPMIGAEAFF.

CDR3 DNA sequence: TGTGCCAGCAGTTACCCCAGCGTCCGGGACAGGGCGAACACCATATATTTT. Amino acid sequence: CASSYPSVRDRANTIYF. This chain connects TRBV6-6 to TRBJ1-3, with TRBD1 matching over 9 bases. CDR3 size: 17 residues. The ends lost 2 bases at V and 7 bases at J; junction bases unmatched: 12. The germline V gene encodes CDR1 MNHNY and CDR2 SVGAGI (reference sequence).

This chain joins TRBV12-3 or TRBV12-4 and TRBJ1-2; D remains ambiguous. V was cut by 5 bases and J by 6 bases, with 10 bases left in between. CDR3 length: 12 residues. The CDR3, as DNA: TGTGCCAGCAGTGGTCGTGGCCATGGCTACACCTTC. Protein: CASSGRGHGYTF.

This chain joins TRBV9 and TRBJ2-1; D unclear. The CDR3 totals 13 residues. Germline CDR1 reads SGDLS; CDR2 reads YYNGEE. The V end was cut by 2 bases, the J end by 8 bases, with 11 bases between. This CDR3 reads CASSVGLLDEQFF. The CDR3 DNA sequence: TGTGCCAGCAGCGTTGGCCTCCTCGATGAGCAGTTCTTC. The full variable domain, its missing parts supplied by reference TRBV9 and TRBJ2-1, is DSGVTQTPKHLITATGQRVTLRCSPRSGDLSVYWYQQSLDQGLQFLIQYYNGEERAKGNILERFSAQQFPDLHSELNLSSLELGDSALYFCASSVGLLDEQFFGPGTRLTVL.

CDR3 region: CASEGRDTYEQYF. In DNA, the CDR3 is TGTGCCAGCGAGGGCAGGGACACCTACGAGCAGTACTTC. The V and J genes are TRBV28 and TRBJ2-7; a possible D gene is TRBD1 (6 bases). Trimming removed 8 bases from V and 2 bases from J, with 13 bases in between. The CDR3 contains 13 residues. From germline, CDR1 is MDHEN and CDR2 SYDVKM.

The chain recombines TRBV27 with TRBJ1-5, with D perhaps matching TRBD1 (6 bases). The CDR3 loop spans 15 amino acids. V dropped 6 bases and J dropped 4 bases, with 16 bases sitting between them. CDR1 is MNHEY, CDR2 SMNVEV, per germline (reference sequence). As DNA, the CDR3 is TGTGCCAGCAGCCCTGATCGGGACATAAATCAGCCCCAGCATTTT. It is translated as CASSPDRDINQPQHF.

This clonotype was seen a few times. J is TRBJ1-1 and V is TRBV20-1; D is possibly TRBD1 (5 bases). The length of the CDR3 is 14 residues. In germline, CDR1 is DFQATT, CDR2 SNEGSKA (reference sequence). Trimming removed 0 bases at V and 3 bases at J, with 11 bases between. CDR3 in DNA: TGCAGTGCTAGAGATCTGGGACGGGACACTGAAGCTTTCTTT. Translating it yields CSARDLGRDTEAFF.

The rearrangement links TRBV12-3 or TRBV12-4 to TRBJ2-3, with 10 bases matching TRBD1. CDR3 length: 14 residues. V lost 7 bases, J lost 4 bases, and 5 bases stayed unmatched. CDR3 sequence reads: CASTLGQGADTQYF. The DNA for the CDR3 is TGTGCCAGCACCCTCGGACAGGGGGCAGATACGCAGTATTTT.

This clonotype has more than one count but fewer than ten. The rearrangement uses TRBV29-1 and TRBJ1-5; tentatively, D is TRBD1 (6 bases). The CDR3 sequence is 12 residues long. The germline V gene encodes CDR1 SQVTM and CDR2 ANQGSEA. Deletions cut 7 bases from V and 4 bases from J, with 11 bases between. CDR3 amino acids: CSGEGENQPQHF. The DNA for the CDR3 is TGCAGCGGGGAGGGGGAAAATCAGCCCCAGCATTTT.

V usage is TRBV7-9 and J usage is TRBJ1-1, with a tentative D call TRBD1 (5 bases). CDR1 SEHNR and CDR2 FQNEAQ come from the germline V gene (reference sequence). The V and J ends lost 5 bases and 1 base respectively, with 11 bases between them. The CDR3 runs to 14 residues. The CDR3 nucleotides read TGTGCCAGCAGCCCGGGGCTCGCGAACACTGAAGCTTTCTTT. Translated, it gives CASSPGLANTEAFF. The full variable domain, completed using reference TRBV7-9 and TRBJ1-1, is DTGVSQNPRHKITKRGQNVTFRCDPISEHNRLYWYRQTLGQGPEFLTYFQNEAQLEKSRLLSDRFSAERPKGSFSTLEIQRTEQGDSAMYLCASSPGLANTEAFFGQGTRLTVV.

CDR3: CASSVCRVMSGSGYTF. DNA for the CDR3: TGTGCCAGCAGTGTTTGCAGGGTAATGAGTGGTAGTGGCTACACCTTC. The chain employs TRBV25-1 and TRBJ1-2; D may be TRBD1 (5 bases). CDR1 and CDR2 from the germline V gene are MGHDK and SYGVNS. V was pared by 4 bases and J by 7 bases, with 22 bases between. The CDR3 length is 16 residues.

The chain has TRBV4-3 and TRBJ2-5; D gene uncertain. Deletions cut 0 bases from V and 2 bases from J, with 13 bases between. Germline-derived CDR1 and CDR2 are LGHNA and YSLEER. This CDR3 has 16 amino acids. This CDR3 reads CASSQDWVGRQETQYF. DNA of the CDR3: TGCGCCAGCAGCCAAGATTGGGTGGGCCGTCAAGAGACCCAGTACTTC.

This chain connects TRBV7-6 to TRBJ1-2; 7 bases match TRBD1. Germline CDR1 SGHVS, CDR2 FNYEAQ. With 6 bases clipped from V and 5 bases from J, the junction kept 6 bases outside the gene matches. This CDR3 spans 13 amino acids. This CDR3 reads CASRPGTDYGYTF. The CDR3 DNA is TGTGCCAGCAGACCGGGGACAGATTATGGCTACACCTTC. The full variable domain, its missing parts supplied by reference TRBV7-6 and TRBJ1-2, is GAGVSQSPRYKVTKRGQDVALRCDPISGHVSLYWYRQALGQGPEFLTYFNYEAQQDKSGLPNDRFSAERPEGSISTLTIQRTEQRDSAMYRCASRPGTDYGYTFGSGTRLTVV.

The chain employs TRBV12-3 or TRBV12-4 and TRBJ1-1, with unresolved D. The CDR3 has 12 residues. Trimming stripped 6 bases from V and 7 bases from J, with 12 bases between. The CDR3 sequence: CASSSLGFEAFF. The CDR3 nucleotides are TGTGCCAGCAGCTCTTTGGGGTTTGAAGCTTTCTTT.

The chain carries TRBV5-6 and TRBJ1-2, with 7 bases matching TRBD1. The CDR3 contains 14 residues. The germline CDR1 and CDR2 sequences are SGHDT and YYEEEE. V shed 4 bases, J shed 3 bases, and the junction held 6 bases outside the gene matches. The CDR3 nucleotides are TGTGCCAGCAGCCGACAGGGTTACGACTATGGCTACACCTTC. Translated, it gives CASSRQGYDYGYTF.

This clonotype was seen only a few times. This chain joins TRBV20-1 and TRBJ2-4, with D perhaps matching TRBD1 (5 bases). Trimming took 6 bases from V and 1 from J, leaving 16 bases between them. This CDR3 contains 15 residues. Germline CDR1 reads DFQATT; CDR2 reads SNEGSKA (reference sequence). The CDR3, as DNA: TGCAGTGCCAGGGCTGGAAGCGAGGCCAAAAACATTCAGTACTTC. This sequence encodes CSARAGSEAKNIQYF.